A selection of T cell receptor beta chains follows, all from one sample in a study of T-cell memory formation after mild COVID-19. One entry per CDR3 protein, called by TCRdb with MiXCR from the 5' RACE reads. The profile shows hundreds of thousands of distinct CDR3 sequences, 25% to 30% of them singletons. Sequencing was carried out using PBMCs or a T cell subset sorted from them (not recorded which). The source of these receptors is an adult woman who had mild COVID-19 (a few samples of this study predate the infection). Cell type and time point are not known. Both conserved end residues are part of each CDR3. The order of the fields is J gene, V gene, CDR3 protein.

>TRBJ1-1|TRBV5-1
CASSLASGTRNTEAFF
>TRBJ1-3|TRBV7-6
CASSPRPGARGNTIYF
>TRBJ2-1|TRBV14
CASSQARGSEQFF
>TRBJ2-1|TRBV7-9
CASSLDGGANEQFF
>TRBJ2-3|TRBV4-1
CASSPPPSSDTQYF
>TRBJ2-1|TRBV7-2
CASSRPPSYNEQFF
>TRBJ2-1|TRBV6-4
CASSEGLAGTNEQFF
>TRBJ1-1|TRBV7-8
CASSSDRANTEAFF
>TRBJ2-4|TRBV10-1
CASSEVDIQYF
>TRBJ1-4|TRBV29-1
CSVSDEKLFF